A selection of T cell receptor beta chains follows, all from one sample in a study of PD-L1 blockade in urothelial cancer. TCRdb keeps only in-frame clones here, not all; method: immunoSEQ multiplex PCR. Of some 110,000 clones listed, approximately 90% are singletons. The sample consisted of PBMCs, taken around atezolizumab (anti-PD-L1) treatment. Every receptor here comes from a man in his sixties with urothelial cancer. Each CDR3 is given with its conserved first and last residue. The D gene is left open where the match is weak. Size tells how often a clone was seen (once, few, many) or the class of an expanded clone, and some rows leave it out.

D: .
length: 14
size: .
V: TRBV2
J: TRBJ2-1
DNA: TGTGCCAGCAGAGATAGGGGGTCCTACAATGAGCAGTTCTTC
CDR3: CASRDRGSYNEQFF

D: .
length: 14
size: .
V: TRBV7-2
J: TRBJ2-5
DNA: TGTGCCAGCAGCCCCGAGACAGGACAAGAGACCCAGTACTTC
CDR3: CASSPETGQETQYF

D: TRBD2
length: 15
size: few
V: TRBV5-4
J: TRBJ2-2
DNA: TGTGCCACCCATGTAGTTAGCGGGGACACCGGGGAGCTGTTTTTT
CDR3: CATHVVSGDTGELFF

D: .
length: 13
size: .
V: TRBV9
J: TRBJ2-7
DNA: TGTGCCAGCAGCGTAGACCCAGCCTACGAGCAGTACTTC
CDR3: CASSVDPAYEQYF

D: .
length: 13
size: .
V: TRBV7-3
J: TRBJ2-1
DNA: TGTGCCAGCAGCCCCAGGTCGGCCAATGAGCAGTTCTTC
CDR3: CASSPRSANEQFF

D: TRBD2
length: 18
size: .
V: TRBV5-6
J: TRBJ2-1
DNA: TGTGCCAGCAGCTTGAACCGTAAACTAGCGGGGGACTCCAATGAGCAGTTCTTC
CDR3: CASSLNRKLAGDSNEQFF

D: .
length: 13
size: .
V: TRBV6-4
J: TRBJ2-3
DNA: TGTGCCAGCAGTTCAACTCGACTCGATACGCAGTATTTT
CDR3: CASSSTRLDTQYF

D: TRBD2
length: 15
size: .
V: TRBV27
J: TRBJ2-1
DNA: TGTGCCAGCCGCCCCGGGCGGGGGACTTACAATGAGCAGTTCTTC
CDR3: CASRPGRGTYNEQFF

D: .
length: 16
size: .
V: TRBV9
J: TRBJ2-2
DNA: TGTGCCAGCAGCGTAGCGCGGGGGCCTCTCCCCGGGGAGCTGTTTTTT
CDR3: CASSVARGPLPGELFF

D: .
length: 15
size: .
V: TRBV7-2
J: TRBJ2-5
DNA: TGTGCCAGCAGCTCACAACAGGGTTTGGGGGAGACCCAGTACTTC
CDR3: CASSSQQGLGETQYF

D: .
length: 14
size: few
V: TRBV5-1
J: TRBJ1-5
DNA: TGCGCCAGCAGCTTGGGATCGGGGAATCAGCCCCAGCATTTT
CDR3: CASSLGSGNQPQHF

D: .
length: 15
size: .
V: TRBV19
J: TRBJ2-6
DNA: TGTGCCAGTAGTCATCGGGGTGCTGGGGCCAACGTCCTGACTTTC
CDR3: CASSHRGAGANVLTF

D: TRBD1
length: 15
size: once
V: TRBV28
J: TRBJ1-3
DNA: TGTGCCACCAGAGCAGGGGGCCCCATGCGGGACACCATATATTTT
CDR3: CATRAGGPMRDTIYF

D: .
length: 15
size: .
V: TRBV5-6
J: TRBJ1-2
DNA: TGTGCCAGCAGCTTGGGTGGGGCGCTGAACTATGGCTACACCTTC
CDR3: CASSLGGALNYGYTF

D: TRBD2
length: 15
size: once
V: TRBV7-2
J: TRBJ2-3
DNA: TGTGCCAGCAGCTTTTCTAGCGGAAGCACAGATACGCAGTATTTT
CDR3: CASSFSSGSTDTQYF

D: .
length: 15
size: .
V: TRBV7-6
J: TRBJ1-3
DNA: TGTGCCAGCAGCTTAGGGGGAGGCGGTGGAAACACCATATATTTT
CDR3: CASSLGGGGGNTIYF

D: .
length: 16
size: .
V: TRBV19
J: TRBJ1-2
DNA: TGTGCCAGTAGTATAGTCCCGGACAGAAAATACTATGGCTACACCTTC
CDR3: CASSIVPDRKYYGYTF

D: TRBD2
length: 15
size: .
V: TRBV7-3
J: TRBJ2-7
DNA: TGTGCCAGCATCCCCAGGCGGGGGGTTACCTACGAGCAGTACTTC
CDR3: CASIPRRGVTYEQYF

D: .
length: 13
size: .
V: TRBV15
J: TRBJ2-2
DNA: TGTGCCACCAGCAAGGACAGTCCCGGGGAGCTGTTTTTT
CDR3: CATSKDSPGELFF

D: TRBD2
length: 16
size: once
V: TRBV5-6
J: TRBJ2-3
DNA: TGTGCCAGCAGCTTGGGCCCAGCGGGAGGGACAGATACGCAGTATTTT
CDR3: CASSLGPAGGTDTQYF

D: .
length: 16
size: .
V: TRBV21-1
J: TRBJ2-1
DNA: TGTGCCAGCAGCAAAATGTGTTCGGGGGTTCGGGATGAGCAGTTCTTC
CDR3: CASSKMCSGVRDEQFF

D: .
length: 15
size: .
V: TRBV5-1
J: TRBJ2-2
DNA: TGCGCCAGCAGCCGTAGTACAGGGCGCACCGGGGAGCTGTTTTTT
CDR3: CASSRSTGRTGELFF

D: .
length: 12
size: .
V: TRBV9
J: TRBJ2-1
DNA: TGTGCCAGCAGCCCCCACGGTGATGAGCAGTTCTTC
CDR3: CASSPHGDEQFF